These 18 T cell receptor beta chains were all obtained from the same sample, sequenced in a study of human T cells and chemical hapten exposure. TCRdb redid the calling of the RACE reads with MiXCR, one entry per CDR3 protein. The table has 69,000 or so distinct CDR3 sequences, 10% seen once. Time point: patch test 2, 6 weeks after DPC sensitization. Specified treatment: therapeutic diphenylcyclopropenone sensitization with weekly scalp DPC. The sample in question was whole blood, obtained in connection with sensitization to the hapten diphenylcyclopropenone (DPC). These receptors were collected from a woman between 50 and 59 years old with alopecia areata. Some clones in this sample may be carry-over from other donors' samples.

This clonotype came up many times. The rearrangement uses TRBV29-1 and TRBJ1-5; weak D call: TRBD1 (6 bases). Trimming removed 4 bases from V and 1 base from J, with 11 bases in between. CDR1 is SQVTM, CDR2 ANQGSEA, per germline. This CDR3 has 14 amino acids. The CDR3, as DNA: TGCAGCGTTGCTTTCGGACAGAGCAATCAGCCCCAGCATTTT. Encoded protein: CSVAFGQSNQPQHF.

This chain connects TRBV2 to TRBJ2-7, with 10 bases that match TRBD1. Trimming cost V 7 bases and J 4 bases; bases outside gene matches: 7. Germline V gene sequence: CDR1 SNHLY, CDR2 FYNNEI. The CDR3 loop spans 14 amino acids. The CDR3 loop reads CASTPGQGIYEQYF. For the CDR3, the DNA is TGTGCCAGCACTCCGGGACAGGGGATTTACGAGCAGTACTTC.

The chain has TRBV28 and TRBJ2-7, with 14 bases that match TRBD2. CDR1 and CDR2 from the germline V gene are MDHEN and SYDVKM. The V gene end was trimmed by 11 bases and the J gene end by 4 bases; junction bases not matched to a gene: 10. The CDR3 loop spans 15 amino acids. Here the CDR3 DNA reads TGTGCCTCCCAAGGGACTAGCGGGAGTACGTACGAGCAGTACTTC. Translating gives CASQGTSGSTYEQYF.

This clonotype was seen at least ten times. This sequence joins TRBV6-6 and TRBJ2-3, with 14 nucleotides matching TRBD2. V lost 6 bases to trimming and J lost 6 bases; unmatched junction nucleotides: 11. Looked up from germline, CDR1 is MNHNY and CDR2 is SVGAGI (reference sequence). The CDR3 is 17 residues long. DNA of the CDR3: TGTGCCAGCAGCCCACGAACCGGGACTAGCGGGAGTGATACGCAGTATTTT. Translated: CASSPRTGTSGSDTQYF.

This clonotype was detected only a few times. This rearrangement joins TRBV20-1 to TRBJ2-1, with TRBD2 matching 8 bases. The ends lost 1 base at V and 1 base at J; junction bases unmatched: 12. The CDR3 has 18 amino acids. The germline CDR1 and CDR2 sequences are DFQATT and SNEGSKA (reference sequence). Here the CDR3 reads CSARVLGTSGLSYNEQFF. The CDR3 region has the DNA TGCAGTGCTAGAGTGCTAGGTACTAGCGGTCTATCCTACAATGAGCAGTTCTTC.

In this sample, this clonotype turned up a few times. The CDR3 region is CASSLALGRGDTEAFF. The DNA of the CDR3 is TGTGCCAGCAGCTTAGCTTTGGGCAGGGGAGATACTGAAGCTTTCTTT. The chain couples TRBV7-9 to TRBJ1-1; possible D gene TRBD1, 6 bases. The germline V gene has CDR1 SEHNR and CDR2 FQNEAQ (reference sequence). V gave up 0 bases and J gave up 5 bases, with 16 bases separating them. CDR3 size: 16 residues. The complete variable domain, with remaining parts taken from reference TRBV7-9 and TRBJ1-1, reads DTGVSQNPRHKITKRGQNVTFRCDPISEHNRLYWYRQTLGQGPEFLTYFQNEAQLEKSRLLSDRFSAERPKGSFSTLEIQRTEQGDSAMYLCASSLALGRGDTEAFFGQGTRLTVV.

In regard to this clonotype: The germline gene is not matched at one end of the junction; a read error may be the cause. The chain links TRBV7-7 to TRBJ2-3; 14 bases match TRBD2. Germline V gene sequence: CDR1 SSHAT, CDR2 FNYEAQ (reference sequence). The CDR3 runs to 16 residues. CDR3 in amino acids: CTSSPGLAGGTDTQYF. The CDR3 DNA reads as TGTACCAGCAGCCCTGGACTAGCGGGAGGTACAGATACGCAGTATTTT.

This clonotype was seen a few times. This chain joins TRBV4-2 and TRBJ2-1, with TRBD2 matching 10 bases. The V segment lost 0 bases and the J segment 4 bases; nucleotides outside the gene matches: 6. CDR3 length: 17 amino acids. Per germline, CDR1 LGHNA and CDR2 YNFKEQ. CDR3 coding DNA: TGTGCCAGCAGCCAAGAGGCTACGACTAGCGGGTACAATGAGCAGTTCTTC. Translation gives CASSQEATTSGYNEQFF.

The DNA of the CDR3 is TGCAGCGTCATGACCGTCAACACTGAAGCTTTCTTT. It is translated as CSVMTVNTEAFF. The V and J genes are TRBV29-1 and TRBJ1-1; D is unclear. CDR3 length equals 12 residues. V lost 6 bases, J lost 2 bases, and 10 bases lay in between. Germline CDR1 SQVTM, CDR2 ANQGSEA.

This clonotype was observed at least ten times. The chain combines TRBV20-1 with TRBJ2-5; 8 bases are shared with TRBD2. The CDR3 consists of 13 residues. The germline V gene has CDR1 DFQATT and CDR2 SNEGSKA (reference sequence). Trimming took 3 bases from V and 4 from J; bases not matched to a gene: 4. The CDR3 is CSARLAGAETQYF. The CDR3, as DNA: TGCAGTGCTAGGCTAGCGGGCGCAGAGACCCAGTACTTC.

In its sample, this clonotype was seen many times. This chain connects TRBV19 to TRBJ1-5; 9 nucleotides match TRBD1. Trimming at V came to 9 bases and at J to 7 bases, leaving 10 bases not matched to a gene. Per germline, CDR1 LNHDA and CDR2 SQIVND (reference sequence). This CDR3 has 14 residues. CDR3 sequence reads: CASPGTGYEQPQHF. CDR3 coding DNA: TGTGCCAGCCCCGGGACAGGGTATGAACAGCCCCAGCATTTT.

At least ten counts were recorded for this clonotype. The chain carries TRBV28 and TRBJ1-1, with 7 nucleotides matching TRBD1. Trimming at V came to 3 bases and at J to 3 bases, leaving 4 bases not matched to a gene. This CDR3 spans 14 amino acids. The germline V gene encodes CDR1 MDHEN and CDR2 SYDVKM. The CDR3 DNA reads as TGTGCCAGCAGTTTTGATAGGGGGCACACTGAAGCTTTCTTT. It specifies CASSFDRGHTEAFF.

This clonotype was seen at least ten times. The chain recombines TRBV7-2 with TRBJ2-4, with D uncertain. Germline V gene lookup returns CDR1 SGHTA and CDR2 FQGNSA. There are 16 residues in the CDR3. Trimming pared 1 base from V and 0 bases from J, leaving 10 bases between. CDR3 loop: CASSLDAYLAKNIQYF. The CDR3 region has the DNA TGTGCCAGCAGCTTAGACGCATATCTAGCCAAAAACATTCAGTACTTC.

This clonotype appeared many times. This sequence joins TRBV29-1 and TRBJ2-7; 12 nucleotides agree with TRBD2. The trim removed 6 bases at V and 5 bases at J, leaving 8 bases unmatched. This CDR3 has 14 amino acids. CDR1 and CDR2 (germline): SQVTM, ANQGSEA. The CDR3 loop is CSVATSGRRDEQYF. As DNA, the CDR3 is TGCAGCGTCGCGACTAGCGGGAGACGCGACGAGCAGTACTTC.

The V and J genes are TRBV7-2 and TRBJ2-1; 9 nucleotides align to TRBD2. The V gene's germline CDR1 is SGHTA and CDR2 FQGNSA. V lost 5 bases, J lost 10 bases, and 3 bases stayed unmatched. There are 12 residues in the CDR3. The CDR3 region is CASSMTSGEQFF. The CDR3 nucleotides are TGTGCCAGCAGCATGACTAGCGGCGAGCAGTTCTTC.

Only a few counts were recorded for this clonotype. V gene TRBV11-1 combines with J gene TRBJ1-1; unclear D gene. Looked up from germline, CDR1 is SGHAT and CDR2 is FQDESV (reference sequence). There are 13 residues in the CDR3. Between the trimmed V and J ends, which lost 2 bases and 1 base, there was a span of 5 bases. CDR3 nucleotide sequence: TGTGCCAGCAGCTTAAGAGGGAACACTGAAGCTTTCTTT. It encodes CASSLRGNTEAFF. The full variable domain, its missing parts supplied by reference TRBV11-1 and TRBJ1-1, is EAEVAQSPRYKITEKSQAVAFWCDPISGHATLYWYRQILGQGPELLVQFQDESVVDDSQLPKDRFSAERLKGVDSTLKIQPAELGDSAMYLCASSLRGNTEAFFGQGTRLTVV.

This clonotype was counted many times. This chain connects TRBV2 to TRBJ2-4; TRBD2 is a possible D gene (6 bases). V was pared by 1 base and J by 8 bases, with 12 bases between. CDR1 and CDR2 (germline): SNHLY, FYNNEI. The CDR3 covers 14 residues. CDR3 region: CASSEVGGNHIQYF. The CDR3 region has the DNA TGTGCCAGCAGTGAAGTTGGCGGGAACCACATTCAGTACTTC.

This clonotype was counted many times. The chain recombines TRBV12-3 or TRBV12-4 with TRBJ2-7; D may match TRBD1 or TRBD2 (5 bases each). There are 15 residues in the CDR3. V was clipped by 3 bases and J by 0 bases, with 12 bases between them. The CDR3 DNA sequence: TGTGCCAGCAGTTTGGGCCGGGGCCCCTCCTACGAGCAGTACTTC. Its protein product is CASSLGRGPSYEQYF.